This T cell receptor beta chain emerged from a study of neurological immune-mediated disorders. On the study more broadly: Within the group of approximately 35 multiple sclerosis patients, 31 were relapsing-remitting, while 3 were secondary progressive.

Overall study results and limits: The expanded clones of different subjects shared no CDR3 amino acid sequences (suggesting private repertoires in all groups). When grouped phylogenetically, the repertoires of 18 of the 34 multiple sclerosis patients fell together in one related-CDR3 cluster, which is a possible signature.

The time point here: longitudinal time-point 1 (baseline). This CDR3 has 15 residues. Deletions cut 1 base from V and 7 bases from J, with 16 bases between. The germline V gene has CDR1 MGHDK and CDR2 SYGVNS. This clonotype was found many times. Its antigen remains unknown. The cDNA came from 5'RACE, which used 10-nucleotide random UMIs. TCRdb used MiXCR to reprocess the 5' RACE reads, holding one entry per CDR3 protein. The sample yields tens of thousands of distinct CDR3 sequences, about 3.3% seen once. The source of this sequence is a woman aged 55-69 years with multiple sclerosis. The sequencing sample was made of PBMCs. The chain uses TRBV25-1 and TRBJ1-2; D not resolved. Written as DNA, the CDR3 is TGTGCCAGCAGTGAATCAGGCAGACCCGCCCCTGGCTACACCTTC. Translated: CASSESGRPAPGYTF.